This TCR beta chain stems from a study of blood T cell repertoires in COVID-19. Across the study: The cDNA or gDNA used as material had been derived from T cells, B-cell-depleted T cells, or PBMCs.

This clone was detected only a few times. From germline, CDR1 is SGHNT and CDR2 YENEEA. The CDR3 extends over 19 amino acids. After removal of 1 base from V and 0 bases from J, the junction contained 12 bases not matched to a gene. The table came from immunoSEQ multiplex PCR; TCRdb's copy has only in-frame clones and leaves some out. The sample shows some 65,000 clones, 65% to 90% of them seen only once. V usage is TRBV11-3 and J usage is TRBJ2-1; 7 bases are shared with TRBD2. This receptor was taken from a man older than 75 with acute or convalescent COVID-19. The specimen was peripheral blood. The CDR3 is CASSLGRKLSGGSYNEQFF. The CDR3 nucleotides are TGTGCCAGCAGCTTAGGTCGTAAGTTATCGGGGGGCTCCTACAATGAGCAGTTCTTC. Supplemented by reference TRBV11-3 and TRBJ2-1, the full variable domain reads EAGVVQSPRYKIIEKKQPVAFWCNPISGHNTLYWYLQNLGQGPELLIRYENEEAVDDSQLPKDRFSAERLKGVDSTLKIQPAELGDSAVYLCASSLGRKLSGGSYNEQFFGPGTRLTVL.